This T cell receptor beta chain was captured by sequencing in a study of blood T cell repertoires in COVID-19 (TCRdb year 2020). Regarding the study in general: Samples covering the acute and convalescent phases of COVID-19 were provided by collaborators in the United States, Italy and Spain. The prospective study material was composed of cDNA or gDNA derived from T cells, B-cell-depleted T cells, or PBMCs. Deeply sampled blood TCRbeta repertoires from subjects exposed to, actively infected with, or recovered from COVID-19 were included in the dataset. A freely available public database, intended as a resource for researchers studying the immune response to SARS-CoV-2, is where the repertoires were released. Samples were obtained from the ongoing ImmuneRACE study (first 160 participants) and from some 1,200 subjects provided by 6 global collaborators. A de-identified subject ID, COVID-19 status, age in years and sex were almost always included in the sample metadata. HLA class I and class II types, where available, came from metadata supplied by the sample provider rather than from assay-based typing. Results the study describes overall, beyond this receptor: The amount of clinical and demographic metadata varied by source and participant and was provided uncurated.

Participants in the prospective study were enrolled through a virtual design, were aged 18 to 89 years, and lived in under 25 United States geographic areas. In the prospective study, participants were assigned to cohorts based on the clinical history participants reported in a screening survey and a study questionnaire. Recovered participants in ImmuneRACE Cohort 3 were defined as having two consecutive negative NP/OP PCR tests, clearance from a healthcare professional, or resolution of symptoms. Mobile phlebotomists in the prospective study collected whole blood, serum and a nasopharyngeal or oropharyngeal swab from every participant. Participants in the prospective study had the option to provide additional blood draws and questionnaires over a roughly two-month period. Prospective study blood samples were shipped either frozen or at room temperature before DNA extraction. TCRbeta CDR3 regions were amplified from genomic DNA by means of the immunoSEQ Assay, a bias-controlled multiplex PCR. Concerning the study's data processing: Within the assay, amplification of reference gene primers was used to estimate how many nucleated cells each sample contained. To quantify the absolute abundance of each unique TCRbeta CDR3 rearrangement, sequence reads were collapsed and filtered. For each sample, productive Simpson clonality was calculated as the square root of Simpson's diversity index over productive rearrangements. TCRdb's version of the immuneACCESS table is confined to in-frame rearrangements and falls short of the full clone set. An unresolved V gene accounts for under half of the shortfall where checked; the remainder is of unknown origin. V and J calls plus clone size are reproduced from that table; the DNA served to infer D and trimming. The sample contains approximately 170,000 clones, around 84% of them found a single time. The top ten clones comprise roughly 8% of the sample.

On this clone itself: Its specific antigen is unknown. No base quality values were provided; no much bigger clone lies one nucleotide off.

The germline V gene supplies CDR1 MNHEY and CDR2 SVGAGI. Trimming removed 7 bases from V and 4 bases from J, leaving 16 bases between the germline ends. The CDR3 numbers 14 residues from cysteine through phenylalanine. Of all the DNA, just the CDR3 is kept, 42 bases in frame from base 1. The sequencing input was PBMCs or T cells enriched from blood (not recorded which). The sequence is built from TRBV6-5 and TRBJ1-1; the D gene is perhaps TRBD1, on 5 matching bases. The TCR was taken from a woman between 45 and 60 years old who had recovered from COVID-19. CDR3 region: CASNGHTWGTEAFF. The DNA is as follows: TGTGCCAGCAACGGACATACCTGGGGCACTGAAGCTTTCTTT.